This T cell receptor (beta chain) originates from a study of neoadjuvant nivolumab and ipilimumab in lung cancer. Sequencing was performed with immunoSEQ multiplex PCR; in TCRdb, only in-frame clones are kept and a portion is missing. This table has about 7,700 clones, approximately 88% appearing once. CDR3 length: 14 residues. V lost 0 bases to trimming and J lost 2 bases, with 7 bases between them. Germline CDR1 reads LNHDA; CDR2 reads SQIVND (reference sequence). The J gene is TRBJ1-2, the V gene TRBV19; D gene ambiguous. The receptor was derived from an adult with non-small cell lung cancer. Some clones in this sample may be carry-over from other donors' samples. The input for sequencing was tumor tissue, taken after neoadjuvant nivolumab, alone or with ipilimumab, at or shortly before surgery. The CDR3 DNA is TGTGCCAGTAGTATAGAAACGGCGAACTATGGCTACACCTTC. This sequence encodes CASSIETANYGYTF. Combining the CDR3 with reference TRBV19 and TRBJ1-2 gives the whole variable domain DGGITQSPKYLFRKEGQNVTLSCEQNLNHDAMYWYRQDPGQGLRLIYYSQIVNDFQKGDIAEGYSVSREKKESFPLTVTSAQKNPTAFYLCASSIETANYGYTFGSGTRLTVV.